The rows below give T cell receptor beta chains drawn from one sample of a study of CD8 T cells in Susac syndrome. TCRdb reprocessed the immunoSEQ multiplex PCR reads with MiXCR, giving one entry per CDR3 protein. The data hold hundreds of thousands of distinct CDR3 sequences, with more than 75% observed a single time. Source material: CD8+ T cells from PBMCs. The source is a human donor with multiple sclerosis. Both conserved end residues are part of each CDR3. A D gene is named only where the DNA matches it firmly. The size of a clone is reported for some rows only, either as once, few or many, or as a class for expanded clones.

D gene	clone size	V gene	J gene	CDR3 protein	CDR3 DNA
-	-	TRBV9	TRBJ2-2	CASSVESTGELFF	TGTGCCAGCAGCGTAGAGTCCACCGGGGAGCTGTTTTTT
TRBD1	-	TRBV14	TRBJ2-1	CASSQDRGNEQFF	TGTGCCAGCAGCCAGGACAGGGGGAATGAGCAGTTCTTC
-	-	TRBV29-1	TRBJ2-3	CSVERRDTQYF	TGCAGCGTTGAGAGGAGAGATACGCAGTATTTT
-	-	TRBV7-2	TRBJ2-1	CASISSGPVNEQFF	TGTGCCAGCATATCCTCAGGGCCGGTCAATGAGCAGTTCTTC
-	few	TRBV27	TRBJ2-6	CASSLSVGLSGANVLTF	TGTGCCAGCAGTTTATCCGTTGGCCTCTCTGGGGCCAACGTCCTGACTTTC
-	-	TRBV7-2	TRBJ1-2	CASSLESPFHGYTF	TGTGCCAGCAGCTTAGAATCGCCTTTCCATGGCTACACCTTC
-	once	TRBV11-1	TRBJ1-4	CASSLFISGERYGIIEKLFF	TGTGCCAGCAGCCTTTTTATTTCAGGGGAACGATACGGAATTATCGAAAAACTGTTTTTT
-	-	TRBV9	TRBJ1-2	CASSGQEYGYTF	TGTGCCAGCAGCGGACAAGAATATGGCTACACCTTC
-	-	TRBV6-6	TRBJ2-2	CASSYKSAGELFF	TGTGCCAGCAGTTACAAGTCGGCCGGGGAGCTGTTTTTT
-	-	TRBV30	TRBJ2-4	CAWSVGSAFGKNIQYF	TGTGCCTGGAGTGTAGGGTCAGCATTTGGCAAAAACATTCAGTACTTC
-	-	TRBV9	TRBJ2-3	CASSPLATSTDTQYF	TGTGCCAGCAGCCCTCTAGCGACCAGCACAGATACGCAGTATTTT
-	-	TRBV7-9	TRBJ2-7	CASSPWDNSYEQYF	TGTGCCAGCAGCCCTTGGGACAACTCCTACGAGCAGTACTTC
-	-	TRBV7-9	TRBJ2-3	CASSSRDRSTDTQYF	TGTGCCAGCAGCTCCCGGGACCGAAGCACAGATACGCAGTATTTT
-	-	TRBV18	TRBJ1-3	CASSTTVPPGNTIYF	TGTGCCAGCTCCACCACTGTTCCCCCAGGAAACACCATATATTTT
-	-	TRBV7-9	TRBJ1-2	CASSSAPTTGGYTF	TGTGCCAGCAGCTCAGCCCCGACGACAGGTGGCTACACCTTC
TRBD2	-	TRBV20-1	TRBJ2-7	CSARASGSASGYYYEQYF	TGCAGTGCTAGAGCGAGCGGGTCGGCTAGCGGATACTACTACGAGCAGTACTTC
TRBD1	once	TRBV6-5	TRBJ2-1	CASSDSTGGFWNEQFF	TGTGCCAGCAGTGACTCGACAGGGGGCTTTTGGAATGAGCAGTTCTTC
-	-	TRBV12-3/TRBV12-4	TRBJ2-1	CASTMGRGEFF	TGTGCCAGCACCATGGGCCGCGGCGAGTTCTTC
TRBD2	-	TRBV20-1	TRBJ2-5	CSASDPGLAGVETQYF	TGCAGTGCTAGTGACCCGGGACTAGCGGGAGTAGAGACCCAGTACTTC
TRBD2	-	TRBV6-2/TRBV6-3	TRBJ2-3	CASSYSSSGIDRNTDTQYF	TGTGCCAGCAGTTACTCGAGTAGCGGGATTGACCGCAACACAGATACGCAGTATTTT
TRBD2	few	TRBV29-1	TRBJ2-1	CSVVTSGRREQFF	TGCAGCGTTGTAACTAGCGGGAGGCGTGAGCAGTTCTTC
-	once	TRBV19	TRBJ1-2	CASSSKTSSNYGYTF	TGTGCCAGTAGTTCTAAGACATCTTCTAACTATGGCTACACCTTC
-	-	TRBV27	TRBJ2-7	CASSSAGWNEQYF	TGTGCCAGCAGTTCCGCAGGTTGGAACGAGCAGTACTTC
-	-	TRBV6-1	TRBJ2-6	CASTRASGANVLTF	TGTGCCAGCACCAGGGCCTCTGGGGCCAACGTCCTGACTTTC